The 26 T cell receptor beta chains listed next were all sequenced from one sample in a study of regulatory T cells in long-lasting Graves disease (dated by TCRdb to about 2021). Libraries were constructed by multiplex PCR. Reads for this sample came from an Illumina HiSeq 4000. CDR3 regions were amplified by Arm-PCR with iRepertoire HTBI primers to construct TCR beta libraries. TCRdb reprocessing: public reads trimmed at Q25 with fastp, clones called with MiXCR, in-frame beta chains kept. CDR3 protein duplicates are merged, each entry listing the most common genes and DNA. The sample data list 310,000 or so distinct CDR3 sequences, and 22% of these were observed just once. Jointly, the top ten make up around three fifths of the sample. Sample time point, as interpreted from the label and publication: persistent/refractory GD, antithyroid drugs over 5 years with positive TRAb. For both TCR sequencing and RNA sequencing, RNA was extracted from PBMCs using TRIzol.

The sequencing used peripheral blood mononuclear cells (PBMCs), collected when the disease was refractory, from a patient treated with antithyroid drugs. These receptors were collected from a female donor with Graves disease.

The rearrangement joins TRBV5-1 to TRBJ2-5, with D possibly TRBD1 on 6 matching bases. Germline CDR1 is SGHRS and CDR2 is YFSETQ. Between the trimmed V and J ends, which lost 8 bases and 2 bases, there was a span of 16 bases. The CDR3 runs to 14 residues. CDR3 bases: TGCGCCAGTCAATCGGGGACATTACAAGAGACCCAGTACTTC. This sequence encodes CASQSGTLQETQYF.

CDR3 in DNA: TGCGCCAGCAGCCCACAGGGGGATGGTGAAAAACTGTTTTTT. Its protein is CASSPQGDGEKLFF. The V call is TRBV4-3, the J call TRBJ1-4; 8 bases map to TRBD1. This CDR3 has 14 amino acids. With V trimmed by 4 bases and J by 7 bases, 5 bases remained unmatched. The germline V gene has CDR1 LGHNA and CDR2 YSLEER.

The chain carries TRBV30 and TRBJ1-3; D not resolved. Germline CDR1 and CDR2: GTSNPN and SVGIG (reference sequence). There are 14 residues in the CDR3. Trimming took off 0 bases at V and 4 bases at J, with 10 bases between the two ends. The CDR3 loop is CAWSVLSGGNTIYF. The CDR3 DNA is TGTGCCTGGAGTGTACTTTCCGGAGGAAACACCATATATTTT.

This clonotype was detected ten times or more. V and J are TRBV27 and TRBJ1-2, with D possibly being TRBD1 (6 bases). CDR3 length: 12 amino acids. With 6 bases removed from V and 8 bases from J, the gap between germline ends came to 13 bases. Germline-derived CDR1 and CDR2 are MNHEY and SMNVEV (reference sequence). The CDR3 DNA reads TGTGCCAGCAGATCGGACAGAATCGGCTACACCTTC. Its translation: CASRSDRIGYTF.

This rearrangement joins TRBV11-2 to TRBJ1-1, with 7 bases aligning to TRBD1. The CDR3 is made up of 16 amino acids. Per the germline V gene, CDR1 is SGHAT and CDR2 is FQNNGV. Germline trimming cut 4 bases from V and 5 bases from J; bases unmatched to any gene: 13. CDR3 in DNA: TGTGCCAGCAGCTCGCAGACAGCCAGGGGGGAGACTGAAGCTTTCTTT. Translation: CASSSQTARGETEAFF.

There are many counts of this clonotype. The V gene is TRBV28, the J gene TRBJ2-5; 7 nucleotides match TRBD1. Germline assignment: CDR1 MDHEN and CDR2 SYDVKM. The CDR3 sequence is 16 residues long. J lost 2 bases, V lost 6 bases, and 12 bases had no gene match. CDR3 DNA sequence: TGTGCCAGCAGCGCGCCAGGGGGACCAGGACAAGAGACCCAGTACTTC. Residues: CASSAPGGPGQETQYF.

In this sample, this clonotype turned up once. A junction end diverges from the germline sequence, so it may reflect a read error. The chain couples TRBV28 to TRBJ1-6; unclear D gene. The CDR3 has 15 amino acids. Per germline, CDR1 MDHEN and CDR2 SYDVKM. Here the CDR3 DNA reads TGTGCCGGCAGGACCCTTAGCCCCTATAATTCACCCCTCCACTTT. It yields the protein CAGRTLSPYNSPLHF.

This clonotype was counted a few times. J is TRBJ2-7 and V is TRBV6-2 or TRBV6-3, with D perhaps matching TRBD1 or TRBD2 (6 bases each). This CDR3 is 14 amino acids long. Germline V gene data show CDR1 as MNHEY and CDR2 as SVGEGT. V was clipped by 4 bases and J by 9 bases, with 19 bases between them. CDR3 in DNA: TGTGCCAGCAGTTTCCAGGGGACTGCTGGGGTGCAGTACTTC. Translation gives CASSFQGTAGVQYF.

This clonotype was seen many times. The J gene is TRBJ2-7, the V gene TRBV3-1; 9 positions match TRBD1. CDR1 is LGHDT, CDR2 YNNKEL, per germline (reference sequence). The V and J ends lost 5 bases and 1 base, in that order; junction bases with no gene match: 3. The CDR3 is made up of 14 amino acids. CDR3: CASSFGQGSYEQYF. CDR3 nucleotides: TGTGCCAGCAGCTTCGGACAGGGGTCCTACGAGCAGTACTTC.

The chain joins TRBV6-2 or TRBV6-3 to TRBJ2-7, with D perhaps TRBD1 or TRBD2 (5 bases each). Germline loops: CDR1 MNHEY, CDR2 SVGEGT. The V and J ends lost 2 bases and 2 bases respectively, with 10 bases between them. This CDR3 has 14 residues. The CDR3 loop reads CASSYHLGAYEQYF. The DNA for the CDR3 is TGTGCCAGCAGTTACCATCTGGGGGCCTACGAGCAGTACTTC.

This clonotype came up a few times. The chain joins TRBV6-1 to TRBJ1-5, with no clear D. The V end was cut by 6 bases, the J end by 2 bases, with 14 bases between. Germline V gene data show CDR1 as MNHNS and CDR2 as SASEGT. The CDR3 loop spans 15 amino acids. CDR3 region: CASSPDPAGNQPQHF. In DNA form, the CDR3 reads TGTGCCAGCAGCCCGGACCCGGCGGGCAATCAGCCCCAGCATTTT.

About this clonotype itself: This may arise from a read error, as a much more abundant clone is one base away. The chain joins TRBV20-1 to TRBJ2-7, with unresolved D. The CDR3 extends over 14 amino acids. Germline assignment: CDR1 DFQATT and CDR2 SNEGSKA (reference sequence). Trimming removed 6 bases at V and 5 bases at J, with 20 bases between. The CDR3 bases are TGCAGTGCCCCCGTACTCCGACCACTCCACGAGCAGTACTTC. Translated: CSAPVLRPLHEQYF.

In its sample, this clonotype was seen once. V is TRBV5-1 and J is TRBJ1-3, with D hard to call. Germline CDR1 reads SGHRS; CDR2 reads YFSETQ. V dropped 1 base and J dropped 0 bases, with 11 bases sitting between them. This CDR3 region has 16 residues. CDR3 residues: CASSLNQADSGNTIYF. The CDR3 bases are TGCGCCAGCAGCTTGAATCAGGCCGACTCTGGAAACACCATATATTTT.

This clonotype was observed many times. The V call is TRBV12-3 or TRBV12-4, the J call TRBJ2-6, with D perhaps TRBD1 (6 bases). The CDR3 has 16 residues. The V end was cut by 7 bases, the J end by 0 bases, with 13 bases between. This CDR3 reads CASNPGQNSGANVLTF. CDR3 bases: TGTGCCAGCAACCCGGGACAAAACTCTGGGGCCAACGTCCTGACTTTC.

A few counts support this clonotype. This chain connects TRBV7-2 to TRBJ1-5; D is ambiguous. Germline lookup yields CDR1 SGHTA and CDR2 FQGNSA. The ends were cut back, 1 base at V and 4 bases at J, with 14 bases in the middle. The CDR3 has 16 residues. DNA for the CDR3: TGTGCCAGCAGCTTAGGTGAGGTATCTATAAATCAGCCCCAGCATTTT. Translated: CASSLGEVSINQPQHF.

The rearrangement links TRBV20-1 to TRBJ2-7; D may correspond to TRBD1 or TRBD2 (5 bases each). The CDR3 runs 14 residues. Germline values: CDR1 DFQATT, CDR2 SNEGSKA (reference sequence). The V and J ends lost 0 bases and 1 base respectively, with 10 bases between them. CDR3 amino acids: CSARDVGVSYEQYF. The CDR3 coding sequence is TGCAGTGCTAGAGATGTGGGGGTTTCCTACGAGCAGTACTTC.

This clonotype was counted ten times or more. The J gene is TRBJ1-1, the V gene TRBV6-5; D is unresolved. The CDR3 length is 14 residues. V lost 0 bases and J lost 7, with 12 bases in between. The V gene's germline CDR1 is MNHEY and CDR2 SVGAGI. The CDR3 spells CASSYSRVGSEAFF. The CDR3 DNA sequence: TGTGCCAGCAGTTACTCCCGGGTTGGGAGTGAAGCTTTCTTT.

This chain links TRBV10-3 with TRBJ2-5; a weak D match, TRBD1 (5 bases). This CDR3 region has 15 residues. Trimming took 2 bases from V and 7 from J, leaving 17 bases between them. Germline V lookup: CDR1 ENHRY, CDR2 SYGVKD. The CDR3 reads CAISEMGDGQGTQYF. The CDR3 bases are TGTGCCATCAGTGAGATGGGCGACGGCCAGGGGACCCAGTACTTC.

This clonotype was seen a handful of times. This rearrangement joins TRBV5-6 to TRBJ2-7, with 14 bases fitting TRBD2. The V segment lost 4 bases and the J segment 2 bases; nucleotides outside the gene matches: 2. This CDR3 contains 15 residues. Per germline, CDR1 SGHDT and CDR2 YYEEEE. This CDR3 is CASSGLAGGTYEQYF. The DNA of the CDR3 is TGTGCCAGCAGCGGACTAGCGGGAGGCACCTACGAGCAGTACTTC.

This clonotype was observed a few times. This chain links TRBV28 with TRBJ1-1; the D is unclear. The V end was cut by 3 bases, the J end by 11 bases, with 16 bases between. Germline assignment: CDR1 MDHEN and CDR2 SYDVKM. This CDR3 is built from 13 residues. The CDR3 DNA reads TGTGCCAGCAGTTTGAGGTGGGATTATAAGGCTTTCTTT. Its protein product is CASSLRWDYKAFF. Full variable domain (outside the CDR3, taken from reference TRBV28 and TRBJ1-1): DVKVTQSSRYLVKRTGEKVFLECVQDMDHENMFWYRQDPGLGLRLIYFSYDVKMKEKGDIPEGYSVSREKKERFSLILESASTNQTSMYLCASSLRWDYKAFFGQGTRLTVV.

This clonotype was recorded many times. This rearrangement joins TRBV6-2 or TRBV6-3 to TRBJ1-1, with D tentatively TRBD1 (6 bases). Per the germline V gene, CDR1 is MNHEY and CDR2 is SVGEGT. V gave up 2 bases and J gave up 3 bases, with 7 bases separating them. The CDR3 spans 13 residues. The CDR3 nucleotides are TGTGCCAGCAGTTACAGGGGGGACACTGAAGCTTTCTTT. It encodes CASSYRGDTEAFF.

The J gene is TRBJ2-1, the V gene TRBV28; no clear D. V shed 8 bases and J shed 8 bases, with 16 bases lying between them. CDR1 is MDHEN and CDR2 is SYDVKM in the germline V gene. This CDR3 is built from 13 residues. CDR3 bases: TGTGCCAGCCACGCGGTCGTAAGGGATGAGCAGTTCTTC. This encodes CASHAVVRDEQFF.

There are a few counts of this clonotype. The chain links TRBV7-9 to TRBJ2-4; 7 bases fit TRBD2. After removal of 4 bases from V and 9 bases from J, the junction contained 6 bases not matched to a gene. The CDR3 sequence is 13 residues long. The germline CDR1 and CDR2 sequences are SEHNR and FQNEAQ (reference sequence). The CDR3 protein is CASSSGLRGIQYF. Written as DNA, the CDR3 is TGTGCCAGCAGCTCGGGACTACGTGGCATTCAGTACTTC.

This clonotype was observed a handful of times. The chain joins TRBV20-1 to TRBJ1-5; the D gene is possibly TRBD1 (5 bases). There are 14 residues in the CDR3. From germline, CDR1 is DFQATT and CDR2 SNEGSKA (reference sequence). The V end lost 1 base, the J end lost 8 bases, and 15 bases lay between the germline ends. The CDR3 bases are TGCAGTGCTAGAGTAGGAGGGGTTTCGGAGCCCCAGCATTTT. It is translated as CSARVGGVSEPQHF.

The CDR3 here is CASKSDSYEQYF. DNA of the CDR3: TGTGCCAGCAAAAGTGACTCCTACGAGCAGTACTTC. This sequence joins TRBV7-2 and TRBJ2-7; D is unresolved. V was cut by 7 bases and J by 0 bases, with 7 bases left in between. The CDR3 covers 12 residues. The germline gives CDR1 SGHTA, CDR2 FQGNSA.

V gene TRBV20-1 combines with J gene TRBJ2-2; TRBD2 aligns across 14 bases. This CDR3 is 16 amino acids long. Per germline, CDR1 DFQATT and CDR2 SNEGSKA (reference sequence). Trimming took 5 bases from V and 6 from J; bases not matched to a gene: 8. As DNA, the CDR3 is TGCAGTGCTCCGGACGGGACTAGCGGGAGCGCCGGGGAGCTGTTTTTT. Residues: CSAPDGTSGSAGELFF.